Listed here are 15 T cell receptor beta chains from one sample, sequenced in a study of neurological immune-mediated disorders. MiXCR was run by TCRdb on the 5' RACE reads, yielding one entry per CDR3 protein. The data contain 78,000 or so distinct CDR3 sequences, just over 5% of them singletons. Sequenced sample: PBMCs. Receptors were obtained from a woman aged 25 to 45 with multiple sclerosis.

This clonotype was found many times. The rearrangement uses TRBV5-1 and TRBJ1-2; perhaps TRBD1 as D (6 bases). Germline V gives CDR1 SGHRS, CDR2 YFSETQ. Trimming pared 4 bases from V and 0 bases from J, leaving 13 bases between. CDR3 size: 15 residues. The CDR3 DNA reads as TGCGCCAGCAGCGCAACAGGGACGACTAACTATGGCTACACCTTC. Its translation is CASSATGTTNYGYTF.

A few counts support this clonotype. V gene TRBV7-8 combines with J gene TRBJ2-3; 9 nucleotides line up with TRBD1. Germline values: CDR1 SGHVS, CDR2 FQNEAQ. CDR3 size: 16 residues. The J segment lost 5 bases and the V segment lost 5 bases, leaving 11 bases of the junction unmatched. CDR3 residues: CASSPRTGGFGDTQYF. CDR3 DNA: TGTGCCAGCAGCCCCAGAACAGGGGGCTTCGGAGATACGCAGTATTTT. Based on the CDR3 plus reference TRBV7-8 and TRBJ2-3, the full variable domain is GAGVSQSPRYKVAKRGQDVALRCDPISGHVSLFWYQQALGQGPEFLTYFQNEAQLDKSGLPSDRFFAERPEGSVSTLKIQRTQQEDSAVYLCASSPRTGGFGDTQYFGPGTRLTVL.

This clonotype was seen a handful of times. The V gene is TRBV3-1, the J gene TRBJ1-1; a possible D gene is TRBD1 (6 bases). The CDR3 is 15 residues long. Trimming left V 4 bases short and J 1 base short, with 13 bases between. Germline CDR1 reads LGHDT; CDR2 reads YNNKEL (reference sequence). The CDR3 DNA reads as TGTGCCAGCAGCCGGGGCCAGGGGCCGAACACTGAAGCTTTCTTT. Encoded protein: CASSRGQGPNTEAFF.

Many counts were recorded for this clonotype. V and J are TRBV7-2 and TRBJ2-5; 10 nucleotides match TRBD2. The CDR3 consists of 15 residues. CDR1 and CDR2 (germline): SGHTA, FQGNSA. The V gene end was trimmed by 3 bases and the J gene end by 5 bases; junction bases not matched to a gene: 6. The CDR3 DNA reads as TGTGCCAGCAGCTTTGGAACTAGCGGGATGGAGACCCAGTACTTC. Encoded protein: CASSFGTSGMETQYF.

In this sample, this clonotype turned up many times. The rearrangement joins TRBV12-3 or TRBV12-4 to TRBJ2-3; TRBD2 is a possible D gene (5 bases). V was pared by 2 bases and J by 5 bases, with 20 bases between. The CDR3 covers 17 residues. The CDR3 loop is CASSLFLRGNLQDTQYF. CDR3 nucleotides: TGTGCCAGCAGTTTATTTTTGCGAGGGAACCTGCAAGATACGCAGTATTTT.

In regard to this clonotype: A read error is possible here, since a much larger clone lies one base away. The gene calls are TRBV14 and TRBJ1-3; D perhaps matches TRBD1 (5 bases). The germline gives CDR1 SGHDN, CDR2 FVKESK. CDR3 length: 15 amino acids. The CDR3: CASSQVTAPGKTIYF. The CDR3 nucleotides read TGTGCCAGCAGCCAAGTGACAGCTCCTGGAAAAACCATATATTTT.

This clonotype was observed at least ten times. V and J are TRBV5-1 and TRBJ1-1; possible D gene TRBD1, 5 bases. The ends were cut back, 4 bases at V and 2 bases at J, with 15 bases in the middle. The CDR3 runs 15 residues. Germline V gene lookup returns CDR1 SGHRS and CDR2 YFSETQ. Here the CDR3 reads CASSGGTLGNTEAFF. The CDR3 nucleotides read TGCGCCAGCAGCGGAGGGACTCTAGGCAACACTGAAGCTTTCTTT.

The sample holds many counts of this clonotype. The chain carries TRBV5-1 and TRBJ1-1; 8 bases are shared with TRBD1. CDR3 length equals 16 residues. Trimming removed 4 bases from V and 3 bases from J; junction bases left unmatched: 11. CDR1 SGHRS and CDR2 YFSETQ come from the germline V gene. CDR3 loop: CASSPGTGGMDTEAFF. Written as DNA, the CDR3 is TGCGCCAGCAGCCCCGGGACAGGCGGTATGGACACTGAAGCTTTCTTT.

The chain couples TRBV19 to TRBJ1-2; D is unresolved. Germline loops: CDR1 LNHDA, CDR2 SQIVND (reference sequence). This CDR3 region has 11 residues. The V end lost 5 bases, the J end lost 7 bases, and 8 bases lay between the germline ends. The CDR3, as DNA: TGTGCCAGTAGTCGGGTCGGTGGCTACACCTTC. Encoded protein: CASSRVGGYTF.

This clonotype was seen ten or more times. This chain links TRBV15 with TRBJ2-3, with D unclear. The V gene's germline CDR1 is LNHNV and CDR2 YYDKDF (reference sequence). The CDR3 contains 14 residues. Trimming stripped 0 bases from V and 1 base from J, with 5 bases between. The CDR3 loop reads CATSREQRTDTQYF. The CDR3 DNA reads as TGTGCCACCAGCAGAGAACAGCGCACAGATACGCAGTATTTT.

This clonotype was detected ten times or more. The rearrangement uses TRBV12-3 or TRBV12-4 and TRBJ2-5; 7 bases match TRBD2. The V gene end was trimmed by 5 bases and the J gene end by 7 bases; junction bases not matched to a gene: 16. CDR3 length: 16 amino acids. The CDR3 here is CASSPRGLSGAGTQYF. CDR3 nucleotides: TGTGCCAGCAGTCCGAGGGGACTATCTGGGGCAGGGACCCAGTACTTC.

The chain couples TRBV20-1 to TRBJ2-3; D not resolved. Germline values: CDR1 DFQATT, CDR2 SNEGSKA (reference sequence). Trimming removed 7 bases at V and 0 bases at J, with 11 bases between. The CDR3 covers 13 residues. This CDR3 is CSDKKKSTDTQYF. Here the CDR3 DNA reads TGCAGTGATAAGAAAAAGAGCACAGATACGCAGTATTTT.

V and J are TRBV20-1 and TRBJ1-1; TRBD1 matches 7 bases. CDR1 and CDR2 (germline): DFQATT, SNEGSKA (reference sequence). Trimming at V came to 3 bases and at J to 0 bases, leaving 7 bases not matched to a gene. CDR3 size: 15 residues. In nucleotides, the CDR3 is TGCAGTGCTAGTGGGGAGGGGGCCTTGAACACTGAAGCTTTCTTT. As protein: CSASGEGALNTEAFF.

This clonotype was counted ten times or more. V and J are TRBV20-1 and TRBJ1-4, with D possibly matching TRBD1 (6 bases). The CDR3 runs to 14 residues. The germline CDR1 and CDR2 sequences are DFQATT and SNEGSKA (reference sequence). Trimming took off 6 bases at V and 2 bases at J, with 13 bases between the two ends. The CDR3 reads CSALGQPTNEKLFF. DNA of the CDR3: TGCAGTGCGCTTGGACAGCCTACTAATGAAAAACTGTTTTTT.

The table lists this clonotype with a few counts. The chain carries TRBV5-1 and TRBJ1-1, with TRBD1 identical over 7 bases. Germline-derived CDR1 and CDR2 are SGHRS and YFSETQ. The CDR3 totals 14 residues. The junction had 6 bases not matched to a gene; V was cut back by 2 bases and J by 5 bases. CDR3 in DNA: TGCGCCAGCAGCTTCGGACAGGTCGGGACTGAAGCTTTCTTT. Translating it yields CASSFGQVGTEAFF.